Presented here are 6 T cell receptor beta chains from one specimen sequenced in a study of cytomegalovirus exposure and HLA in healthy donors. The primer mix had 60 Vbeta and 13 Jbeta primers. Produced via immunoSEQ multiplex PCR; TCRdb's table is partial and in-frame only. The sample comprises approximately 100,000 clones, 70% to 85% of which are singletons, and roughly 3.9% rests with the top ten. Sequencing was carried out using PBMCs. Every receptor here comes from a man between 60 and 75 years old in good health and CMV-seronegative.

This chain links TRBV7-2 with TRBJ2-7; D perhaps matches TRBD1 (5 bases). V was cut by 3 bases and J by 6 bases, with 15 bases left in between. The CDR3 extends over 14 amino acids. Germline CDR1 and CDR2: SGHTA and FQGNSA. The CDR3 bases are TGTGCCAGCAGCTTTAATCCAGGGCTAGGCGAGCAGTACTTC. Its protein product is CASSFNPGLGEQYF.

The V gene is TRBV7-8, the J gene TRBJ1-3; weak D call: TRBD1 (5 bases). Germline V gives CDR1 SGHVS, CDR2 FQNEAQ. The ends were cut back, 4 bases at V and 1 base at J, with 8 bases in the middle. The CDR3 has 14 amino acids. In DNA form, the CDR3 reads TGTGCCAGCAGCTGGCGGGGGTCTGGAAACACCATATATTTT. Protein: CASSWRGSGNTIYF.

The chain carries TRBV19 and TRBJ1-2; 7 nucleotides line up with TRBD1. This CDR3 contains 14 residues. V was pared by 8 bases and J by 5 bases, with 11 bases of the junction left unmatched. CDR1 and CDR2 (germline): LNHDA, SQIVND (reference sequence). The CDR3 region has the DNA TGTGCCAGTGAAAACAGGGGAATAGGGTATGGCTACACCTTC. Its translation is CASENRGIGYGYTF. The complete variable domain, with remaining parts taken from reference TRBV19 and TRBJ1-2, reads DGGITQSPKYLFRKEGQNVTLSCEQNLNHDAMYWYRQDPGQGLRLIYYSQIVNDFQKGDIAEGYSVSREKKESFPLTVTSAQKNPTAFYLCASENRGIGYGYTFGSGTRLTVV.

This chain's CDR3 is CASSELASRETQYF. CDR3 nucleotide sequence: TGCGCCAGCAGTGAGTTAGCTAGCCGGGAGACCCAGTACTTC. V is TRBV10-2 and J is TRBJ2-5; D might be TRBD2 (5 bases). CDR1 and CDR2 from the germline V gene are WSHSY and SAAADI. V was shortened by 1 base and J by 5 bases, with 11 bases between the two germline ends. This CDR3 region has 14 residues.

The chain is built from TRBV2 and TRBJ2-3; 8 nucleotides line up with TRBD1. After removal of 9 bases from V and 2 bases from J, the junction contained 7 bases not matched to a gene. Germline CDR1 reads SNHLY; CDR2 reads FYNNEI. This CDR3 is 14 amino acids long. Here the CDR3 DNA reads TGTGCCAGTCGGACAGGGAGGTACACAGATACGCAGTATTTT. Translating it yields CASRTGRYTDTQYF.

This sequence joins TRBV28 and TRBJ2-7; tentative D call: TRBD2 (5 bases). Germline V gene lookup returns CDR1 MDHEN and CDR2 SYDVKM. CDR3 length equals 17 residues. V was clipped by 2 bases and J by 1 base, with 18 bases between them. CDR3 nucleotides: TGTGCCAGCAGTTTACCACAGACTACGGCGGATTCCTACGAGCAGTACTTC. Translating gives CASSLPQTTADSYEQYF.